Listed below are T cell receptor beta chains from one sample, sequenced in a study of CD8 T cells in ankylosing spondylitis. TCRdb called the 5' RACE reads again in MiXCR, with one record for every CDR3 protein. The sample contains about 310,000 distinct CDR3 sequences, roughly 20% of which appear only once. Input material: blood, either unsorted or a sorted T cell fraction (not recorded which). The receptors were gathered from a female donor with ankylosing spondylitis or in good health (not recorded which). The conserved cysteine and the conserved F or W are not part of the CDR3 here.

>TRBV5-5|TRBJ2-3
ASRFRPSGSTDTQY
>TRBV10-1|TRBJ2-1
ASSIVAGEYNEQF
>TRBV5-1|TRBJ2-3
ASSFAPAGGLGDTQY
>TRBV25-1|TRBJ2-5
ASSPWGQGRETQY
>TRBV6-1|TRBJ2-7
ASRAGTGGYEQY
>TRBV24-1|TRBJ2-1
ATSDTGPNNEQF
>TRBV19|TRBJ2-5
ASASGGGETQY
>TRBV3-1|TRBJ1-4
ASSQGGVEKLF
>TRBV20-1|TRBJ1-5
SAGGQGGIQPQH
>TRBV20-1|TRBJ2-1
SAITSGRWYNEQF
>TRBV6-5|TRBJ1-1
ASSSLDRMGAF
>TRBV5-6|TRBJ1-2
ASSLAGRDGYT
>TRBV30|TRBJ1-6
AGRDRGNSPLH
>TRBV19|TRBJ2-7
ASKGTGPSYEQY
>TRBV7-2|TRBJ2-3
AISFQSGRGINTQY